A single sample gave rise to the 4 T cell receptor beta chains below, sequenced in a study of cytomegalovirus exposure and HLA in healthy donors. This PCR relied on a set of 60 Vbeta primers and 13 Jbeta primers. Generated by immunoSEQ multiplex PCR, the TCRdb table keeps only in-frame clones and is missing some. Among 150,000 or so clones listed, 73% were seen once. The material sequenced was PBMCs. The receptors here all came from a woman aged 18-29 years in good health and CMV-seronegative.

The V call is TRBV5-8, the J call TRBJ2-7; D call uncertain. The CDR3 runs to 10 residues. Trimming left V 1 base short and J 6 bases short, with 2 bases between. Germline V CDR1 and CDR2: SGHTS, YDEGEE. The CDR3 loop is CASSLLEQYF. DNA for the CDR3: TGTGCCAGCAGCTTGCTCGAGCAGTACTTC.

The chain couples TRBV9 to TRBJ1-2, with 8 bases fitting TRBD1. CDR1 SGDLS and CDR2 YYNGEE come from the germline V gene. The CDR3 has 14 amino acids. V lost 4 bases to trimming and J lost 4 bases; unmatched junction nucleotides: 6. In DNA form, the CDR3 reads TGTGCCAGCAGCATCGGGACAGGCCTCTATGGCTACACCTTC. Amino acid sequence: CASSIGTGLYGYTF. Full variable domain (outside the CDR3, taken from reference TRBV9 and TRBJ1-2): DSGVTQTPKHLITATGQRVTLRCSPRSGDLSVYWYQQSLDQGLQFLIQYYNGEERAKGNILERFSAQQFPDLHSELNLSSLELGDSALYFCASSIGTGLYGYTFGSGTRLTVV.

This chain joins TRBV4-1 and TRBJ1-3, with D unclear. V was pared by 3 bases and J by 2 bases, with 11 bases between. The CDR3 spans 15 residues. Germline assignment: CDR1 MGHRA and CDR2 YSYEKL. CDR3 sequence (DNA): TGCGCCAGCAGCCACGAACAGTTCCCTGGAAACACCATATATTTT. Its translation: CASSHEQFPGNTIYF.

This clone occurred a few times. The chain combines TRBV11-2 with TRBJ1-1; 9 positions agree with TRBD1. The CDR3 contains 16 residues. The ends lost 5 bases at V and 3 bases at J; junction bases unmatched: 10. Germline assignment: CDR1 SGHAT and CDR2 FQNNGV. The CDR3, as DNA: TGTGCCAGCAGCGAATACCTGACAGGGGGAGACACTGAAGCTTTCTTT. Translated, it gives CASSEYLTGGDTEAFF.